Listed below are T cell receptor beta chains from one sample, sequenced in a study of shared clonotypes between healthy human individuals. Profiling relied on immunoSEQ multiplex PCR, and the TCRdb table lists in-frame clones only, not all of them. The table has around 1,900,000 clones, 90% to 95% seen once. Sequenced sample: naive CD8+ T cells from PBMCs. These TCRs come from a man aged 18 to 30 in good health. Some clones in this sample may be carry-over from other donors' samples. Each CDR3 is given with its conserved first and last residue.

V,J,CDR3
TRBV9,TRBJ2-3,CASSVAPVTDTQYF
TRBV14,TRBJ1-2,CASSQAGTAGYTF
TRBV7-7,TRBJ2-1,CASSSREESSYNEQFF
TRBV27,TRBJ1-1,CASSSNTGGAEAFF
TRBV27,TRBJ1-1,CASSGRGLGTEAFF
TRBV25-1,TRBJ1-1,CASSESPLDQGTEAFF
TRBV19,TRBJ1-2,CASSSTGTRGYTF
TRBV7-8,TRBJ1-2,CASSFSRLGQGYGYTF
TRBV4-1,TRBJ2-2,CASSLKIASGSRETGELFF
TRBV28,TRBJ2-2,CASSLAANTGELFF
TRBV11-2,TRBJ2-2,CASSSGELFF
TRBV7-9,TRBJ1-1,CASTWDSSTEAFF
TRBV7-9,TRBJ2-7,CASSLIGPIADEQYF
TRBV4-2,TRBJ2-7,CASSWGGSGTYEQYF
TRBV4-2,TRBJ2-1,CASSQAGRGLGVYNEQFF
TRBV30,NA,CAWSVPEGPNYEQYF
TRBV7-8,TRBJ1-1,CASSLEGRGPNTEAFF
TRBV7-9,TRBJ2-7,CASSWATGLLSEQYF
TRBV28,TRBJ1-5,CASHRGRAGQPQHF
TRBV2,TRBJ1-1,CASSGTAKQGASTEAFF
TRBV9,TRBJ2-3,CASSPGQASTDTQYF
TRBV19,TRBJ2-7,CASSTDRGWYEQYF
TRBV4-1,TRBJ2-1,CASSPLSTGVHEQFF
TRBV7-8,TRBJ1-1,CASSLGTRGSMNTEAFF
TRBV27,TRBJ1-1,CASSLLPDRGNTEAFF
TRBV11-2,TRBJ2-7,CASSPREVTYEQYF